These 23 T cell receptor beta chains were all obtained from the same sample, sequenced in a study of blood T cell repertoires in COVID-19. Assay: immunoSEQ multiplex PCR; the TCRdb copy retains only in-frame clones and omits some. The sample has about 310,000 clones, over 85% seen once. Sequenced: PBMCs or T cells enriched from blood (not recorded which). These receptors all stem from a woman aged 25 to 39 who had recovered from COVID-19.

This chain joins TRBV6-1 and TRBJ1-2, with D perhaps matching TRBD1 (5 bases). V lost 1 base to trimming and J lost 5 bases, with 11 bases between them. The CDR3 runs to 14 residues. Germline CDR1 and CDR2: MNHNS and SASEGT. In DNA, the CDR3 is TGTGCCAGCAGTGAAGTGGAGACAGCGTATGGCTACACCTTC. Amino acids: CASSEVETAYGYTF.

This clone showed up just once. This chain connects TRBV10-3 to TRBJ2-7, with D maybe TRBD2 (6 bases). V gave up 10 bases and J gave up 2 bases, with 15 bases separating them. In germline, CDR1 is ENHRY, CDR2 SYGVKD. The CDR3 covers 13 residues. The CDR3 coding sequence is TGTGCCACCTCCAGGGACTTGCCCTACGAGCAGTACTTC. Residues: CATSRDLPYEQYF.

V is TRBV19 and J is TRBJ2-7; no definite D call. Trimming took 3 bases from V and 1 from J, leaving 7 bases between them. The CDR3 covers 13 residues. Germline V gives CDR1 LNHDA, CDR2 SQIVND (reference sequence). The CDR3 nucleotides read TGTGCCAGTAGTATGGTACATTCCTACGAGCAGTACTTC. Translated, it gives CASSMVHSYEQYF.

This clone was counted once. The V gene is TRBV6-2 or TRBV6-3, the J gene TRBJ1-1; D is ambiguous. V lost 6 bases and J lost 4, with 15 bases in between. CDR3 length: 14 amino acids. The V gene's germline CDR1 is MNHEY and CDR2 SVGEGT. CDR3 coding DNA: TGTGCCAGCAGCCGCTCCGGCGGTGGCACTGAAGCTTTCTTT. Its protein product is CASSRSGGGTEAFF.

The genes are TRBV3-1 (or the pseudogene TRBV3-2) and TRBJ2-3; D is ambiguous. Trimming removed 1 base at V and 4 bases at J, with 9 bases between. Germline CDR1 and CDR2: LGHDT and YNNKEL (reference sequence). The CDR3 covers 14 residues. CDR3 sequence (DNA): TGTGCCAGCAGCCAAGCCACTTACGCAGATACGCAGTATTTT. Its protein product is CASSQATYADTQYF.

Turning to this clone: Other DNA sequences in this sample translate to the same CDR3. The CDR3 region has the DNA TGTGCCAGCAGCCAAGAAGGCGGTCAGCCCCAGCATTTT. Its translation is CASSQEGGQPQHF. The chain combines TRBV3-1 (or the pseudogene TRBV3-2) with TRBJ1-5; D ambiguous. Trimming stripped 0 bases from V and 6 bases from J, with 6 bases between. CDR3 length equals 13 residues. Germline loops: CDR1 LGHDT, CDR2 YNNKEL (reference sequence).

V usage is TRBV5-1 and J usage is TRBJ2-5, with D possibly matching TRBD2 (5 bases). Germline CDR1 is SGHRS and CDR2 is YFSETQ. The CDR3 length is 14 residues. Between the trimmed V and J ends, which lost 5 bases and 1 base, there was a span of 12 bases. The CDR3 loop is CASSYSDFQETQYF. The DNA of the CDR3 is TGCGCCAGCAGTTATTCGGACTTCCAAGAGACCCAGTACTTC.

Here the CDR3 DNA reads TGTGCCAGCAGTATAACCGGGACAGGGAGGGACTATGGCTACACCTTC. Translated, it gives CASSITGTGRDYGYTF. J is TRBJ1-2 and V is TRBV27; 9 bases align to TRBD1. This CDR3 has 16 residues. From germline, CDR1 is MNHEY and CDR2 SMNVEV (reference sequence). V trimming: 5 bases; J trimming: 3 bases; junction bases outside the gene matches: 10.

This chain joins TRBV7-6 and TRBJ2-7, with 7 bases fitting TRBD2. Germline V CDR1 and CDR2: SGHVS, FNYEAQ. Germline trimming cut 4 bases from V and 2 bases from J; bases unmatched to any gene: 5. This CDR3 contains 14 residues. CDR3 in amino acids: CASSSIAGAYEQYF. The CDR3 region has the DNA TGTGCCAGCAGCTCAATAGCGGGTGCCTACGAGCAGTACTTC.

The V and J genes are TRBV18 and TRBJ1-2; D is unclear. Germline lookup yields CDR1 KGHSH and CDR2 LQKENI. V was clipped by 3 bases and J by 8 bases, with 13 bases between them. The length of the CDR3 is 13 residues. DNA of the CDR3: TGTGCCAGCTCACCGCGACGGGATGAGGGCTACACCTTC. Its protein is CASSPRRDEGYTF.

V and J are TRBV9 and TRBJ1-5, with 10 bases fitting TRBD1. The trim removed 10 bases at V and 7 bases at J, leaving 8 bases unmatched. Germline assignment: CDR1 SGDLS and CDR2 YYNGEE. This CDR3 region has 13 residues. This CDR3 reads CALGGQGNQPQHF. In DNA form, the CDR3 reads TGTGCCCTAGGGGGACAGGGGAACCAGCCCCAGCATTTT.

The V call is TRBV10-3, the J call TRBJ2-7; 7 bases map to TRBD2. Trimming took 2 bases from V and 1 from J; bases not matched to a gene: 5. CDR1 is ENHRY and CDR2 is SYGVKD in the germline V gene. This CDR3 comprises 15 residues. This CDR3 reads CAISEQRGPSYEQYF. In DNA, the CDR3 is TGTGCCATCAGTGAGCAGCGGGGCCCTTCCTACGAGCAGTACTTC.

The chain is built from TRBV28 and TRBJ2-2, with 8 positions matching TRBD1. CDR3 length equals 15 residues. Germline values: CDR1 MDHEN, CDR2 SYDVKM. Germline trimming cut 2 bases from V and 5 bases from J; bases unmatched to any gene: 4. The CDR3 protein is CASSLGGTGTGELFF. CDR3 nucleotide sequence: TGTGCCAGCAGTTTAGGTGGGACAGGAACCGGGGAGCTGTTTTTT.

This chain connects TRBV18 to TRBJ2-7, with TRBD1 matching 7 bases. The CDR3 is 15 amino acids. The V gene end was trimmed by 6 bases and the J gene end by 1 base; junction bases not matched to a gene: 9. The germline V gene has CDR1 KGHSH and CDR2 LQKENI. CDR3 in amino acids: CASSASTGRSYEQYF. As DNA, the CDR3 is TGTGCCAGCTCTGCTTCGACAGGGCGGTCCTACGAGCAGTACTTC.

This clone was found a few times. This CDR3 is also generated by other DNA sequences in the sample. The rearrangement links TRBV20-1 to TRBJ1-4, with a possible D match to TRBD1 (5 bases). Germline loops: CDR1 DFQATT, CDR2 SNEGSKA (reference sequence). CDR3 size: 13 residues. The ends were cut back, 3 bases at V and 8 bases at J, with 13 bases in the middle. The DNA of the CDR3 is TGCAGTGCTAGTCGGCAGGGCGACGAAAAACTGTTTTTT. This encodes CSASRQGDEKLFF.

The gene calls are TRBV15 and TRBJ1-2, with 7 bases that match TRBD1. The CDR3 is 15 residues long. Germline CDR1 and CDR2: LNHNV and YYDKDF (reference sequence). Losses at the gene ends were 0 bases for V and 2 bases for J; bases not matched to a gene: 3. CDR3 coding DNA: TGTGCCACCAGCAGAGAAAGGGGGCCCAACTATGGCTACACCTTC. Residues: CATSRERGPNYGYTF.

The sample holds one count of this clone. V is TRBV7-2 and J is TRBJ2-3; D ambiguous. The V end was cut by 5 bases, the J end by 7 bases, with 13 bases between. This CDR3 comprises 13 residues. Germline assignment: CDR1 SGHTA and CDR2 FQGNSA. CDR3 residues: CASSTSERNTQYF. CDR3 DNA sequence: TGTGCCAGCAGCACCTCAGAGCGAAATACGCAGTATTTT.

The rearrangement joins TRBV5-1 to TRBJ1-1; D unclear. The CDR3 has 16 residues. Looked up from germline, CDR1 is SGHRS and CDR2 is YFSETQ. The V and J ends lost 0 bases and 0 bases respectively, with 12 bases between them. CDR3 sequence reads: CASSLAGVTMNTEAFF. CDR3 coding DNA: TGCGCCAGCAGCTTGGCCGGGGTGACTATGAACACTGAAGCTTTCTTT.

V gene TRBV19 combines with J gene TRBJ2-5; TRBD1 is a possible D gene (6 bases). Looked up from germline, CDR1 is LNHDA and CDR2 is SQIVND (reference sequence). This CDR3 contains 15 residues. Trimming stripped 3 bases from V and 5 bases from J, with 16 bases between. The CDR3 protein is CASSMRTGTWETQYF. The CDR3 DNA follows: TGTGCCAGTAGTATGAGAACCGGGACATGGGAGACCCAGTACTTC.

The V gene is TRBV10-3, the J gene TRBJ2-7, with 15 bases that match TRBD2. Germline values: CDR1 ENHRY, CDR2 SYGVKD. Losses at the gene ends were 7 bases for V and 2 bases for J; bases not matched to a gene: 6. The CDR3 loop spans 16 amino acids. CDR3 coding DNA: TGTGCCATCACTGGACTAGCGGGAGGGCCTACCTACGAGCAGTACTTC. Amino acid sequence: CAITGLAGGPTYEQYF.

The chain couples TRBV11-2 to TRBJ1-2; no clear D gene. CDR1 and CDR2 (germline): SGHAT, FQNNGV. The CDR3 is made up of 16 amino acids. Trimming cost V 1 base and J 0 bases, with 12 bases left between them. CDR3: CASSLGAETSNYGYTF. The CDR3 DNA is TGTGCCAGCAGCTTAGGAGCGGAGACCTCTAACTATGGCTACACCTTC.

The chain employs TRBV27 and TRBJ2-1, with 8 bases matching TRBD2. The CDR3 sequence is 21 residues long. J gave up 9 bases and V 4 bases, and 29 bases lay outside the gene matches. CDR1 is MNHEY, CDR2 SMNVEV, per germline (reference sequence). The CDR3: CASSSLISLFRAGGSWGEQFF. The DNA of the CDR3 is TGTGCCAGCAGTTCCCTTATATCCCTCTTCCGCGCGGGAGGTTCATGGGGTGAGCAGTTCTTC.

The chain combines TRBV18 with TRBJ2-1, with unresolved D. The CDR3 is 14 amino acids. Trimming shortened V by 3 bases and J by 4 bases, and 10 bases separated the two germline ends. Per the germline V gene, CDR1 is KGHSH and CDR2 is LQKENI. The CDR3 loop reads CASSPRVDYNEQFF. The CDR3 DNA is TGTGCCAGCTCACCGAGAGTAGATTACAATGAGCAGTTCTTC.